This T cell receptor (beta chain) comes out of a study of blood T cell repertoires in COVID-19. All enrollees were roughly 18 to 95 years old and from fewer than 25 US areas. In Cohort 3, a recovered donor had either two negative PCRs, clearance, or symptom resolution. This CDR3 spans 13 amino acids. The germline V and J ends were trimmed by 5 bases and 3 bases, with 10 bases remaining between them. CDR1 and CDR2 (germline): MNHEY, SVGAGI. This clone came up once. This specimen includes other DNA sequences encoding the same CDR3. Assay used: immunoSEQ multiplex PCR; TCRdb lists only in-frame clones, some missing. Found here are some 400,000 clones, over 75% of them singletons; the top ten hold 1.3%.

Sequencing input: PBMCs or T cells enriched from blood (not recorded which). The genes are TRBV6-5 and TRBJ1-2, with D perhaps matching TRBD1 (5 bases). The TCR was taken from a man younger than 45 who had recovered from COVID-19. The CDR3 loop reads CASSRGGDYGYTF. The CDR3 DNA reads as TGTGCCAGCAGTCGGGGGGGGGACTATGGCTACACCTTC.